This entry describes one T cell receptor (beta chain). Its antigen is not identified. The sample originates from a study of blood T cells in healthy people across ages. Study-wide points: Fewer expanded clones and more diversity marked long-lived versus aged donors.

Together with a sample-barcoded 5' primer, a J-beta primer mix was included in a second PCR lasting roughly 6 to 12 cycles. MiXCR, run by TCRdb on the 5' RACE reads, gives a single entry per CDR3 protein. The sample gives 750,000 to 950,000 distinct CDR3 sequences, approximately 53% of which show up once; approximately 40% is in the top ten. Germline V gene data show CDR1 as LNHNV and CDR2 as YYDKDF (reference sequence). With 0 bases clipped from V and 0 bases from J, the junction kept 1 base outside the gene matches. The CDR3 is made up of 16 amino acids. Researchers isolated at least 6 million PBMCs per sample.

This chain links TRBV15 with TRBJ2-1; 8 bases are a match to TRBD1. The sample consisted of blood. The origin of this receptor is an elderly man in good health. The CDR3 DNA reads TGTGCCACCAGCAGAGACGGGACAGGCTCCTACAATGAGCAGTTCTTC. It translates to CATSRDGTGSYNEQFF.